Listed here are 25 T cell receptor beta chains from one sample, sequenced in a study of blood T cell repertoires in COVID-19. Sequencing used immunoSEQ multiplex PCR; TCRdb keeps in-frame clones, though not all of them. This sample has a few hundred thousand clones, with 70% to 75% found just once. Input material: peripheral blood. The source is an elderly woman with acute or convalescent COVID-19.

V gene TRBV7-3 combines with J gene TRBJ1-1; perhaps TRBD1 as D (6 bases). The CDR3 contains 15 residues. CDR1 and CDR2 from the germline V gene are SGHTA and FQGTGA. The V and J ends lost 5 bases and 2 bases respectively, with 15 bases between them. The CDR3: CASSPSVDRNTEAFF. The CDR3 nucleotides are TGTGCCAGCAGCCCCTCCGTGGACAGAAACACTGAAGCTTTCTTT.

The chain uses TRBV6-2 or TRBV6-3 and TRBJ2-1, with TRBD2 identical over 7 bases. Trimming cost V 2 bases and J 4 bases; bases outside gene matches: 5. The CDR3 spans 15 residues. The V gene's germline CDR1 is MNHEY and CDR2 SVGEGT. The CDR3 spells CASSYGGGNYNEQFF. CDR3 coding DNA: TGTGCCAGCAGTTACGGGGGGGGGAATTACAATGAGCAGTTCTTC.

CDR3: CSVEFDIPDTQYF. The CDR3 DNA follows: TGCAGCGTTGAATTCGACATTCCAGATACGCAGTATTTT. The chain combines TRBV29-1 with TRBJ2-3; D unclear. CDR3 length: 13 amino acids. Germline assignment: CDR1 SQVTM and CDR2 ANQGSEA. V was trimmed by 2 bases and J by 4 bases, leaving 10 bases between them.

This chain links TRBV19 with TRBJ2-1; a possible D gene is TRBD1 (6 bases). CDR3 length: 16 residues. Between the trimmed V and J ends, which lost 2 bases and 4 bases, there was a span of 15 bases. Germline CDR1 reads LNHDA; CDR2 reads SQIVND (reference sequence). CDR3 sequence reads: CASSIKLGATYNEQFF. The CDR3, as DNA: TGTGCCAGTAGTATAAAGTTGGGGGCTACTTACAATGAGCAGTTCTTC.

The CDR3 DNA reads TGTGCCACCAGTGAAACAGGCGTTCGGCAGTTCTTC. Residues: CATSETGVRQFF. The chain joins TRBV15 to TRBJ2-1; D perhaps matches TRBD1 (5 bases). Germline CDR1 LNHNV, CDR2 YYDKDF (reference sequence). This CDR3 is 12 amino acids long. V shed 6 bases and J shed 12 bases, with 15 bases lying between them.

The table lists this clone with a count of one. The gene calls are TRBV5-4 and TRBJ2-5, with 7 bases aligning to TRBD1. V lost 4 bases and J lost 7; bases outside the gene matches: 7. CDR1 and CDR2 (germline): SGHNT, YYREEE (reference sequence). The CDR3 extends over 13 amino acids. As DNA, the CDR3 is TGTGCCAGCAGCCTCCCTGACAGGGTGACCCAGTACTTC. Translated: CASSLPDRVTQYF.

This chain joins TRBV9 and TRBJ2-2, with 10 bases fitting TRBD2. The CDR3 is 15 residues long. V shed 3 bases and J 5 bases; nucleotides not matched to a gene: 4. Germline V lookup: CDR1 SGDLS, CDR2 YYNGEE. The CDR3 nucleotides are TGTGCCAGCAGCGCAATGACTAGCGGGACCGGGGAGCTGTTTTTT. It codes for CASSAMTSGTGELFF. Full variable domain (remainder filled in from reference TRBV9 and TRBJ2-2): DSGVTQTPKHLITATGQRVTLRCSPRSGDLSVYWYQQSLDQGLQFLIQYYNGEERAKGNILERFSAQQFPDLHSELNLSSLELGDSALYFCASSAMTSGTGELFFGEGSRLTVL.

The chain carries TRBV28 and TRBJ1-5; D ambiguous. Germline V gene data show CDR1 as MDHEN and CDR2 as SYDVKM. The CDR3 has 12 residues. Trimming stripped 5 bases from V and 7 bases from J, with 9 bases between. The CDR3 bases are TGTGCCAGCAGTGGTCGTGGCCAGCCCCAGCATTTT. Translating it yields CASSGRGQPQHF. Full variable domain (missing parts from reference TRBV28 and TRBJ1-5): DVKVTQSSRYLVKRTGEKVFLECVQDMDHENMFWYRQDPGLGLRLIYFSYDVKMKEKGDIPEGYSVSREKKERFSLILESASTNQTSMYLCASSGRGQPQHFGDGTRLSIL.

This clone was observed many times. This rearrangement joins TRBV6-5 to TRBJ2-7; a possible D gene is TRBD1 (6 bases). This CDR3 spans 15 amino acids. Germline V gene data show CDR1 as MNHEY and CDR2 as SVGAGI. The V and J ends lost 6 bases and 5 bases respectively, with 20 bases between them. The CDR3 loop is CASRVKGAGADEQYF. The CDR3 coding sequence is TGTGCCAGCAGGGTAAAGGGAGCAGGGGCCGACGAGCAGTACTTC.

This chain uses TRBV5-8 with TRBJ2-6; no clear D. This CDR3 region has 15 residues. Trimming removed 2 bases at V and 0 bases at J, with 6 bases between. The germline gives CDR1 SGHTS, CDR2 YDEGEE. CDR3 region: CASSFRLSGANVLTF. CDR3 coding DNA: TGTGCCAGCAGCTTCAGGCTCTCTGGGGCCAACGTCCTGACTTTC.

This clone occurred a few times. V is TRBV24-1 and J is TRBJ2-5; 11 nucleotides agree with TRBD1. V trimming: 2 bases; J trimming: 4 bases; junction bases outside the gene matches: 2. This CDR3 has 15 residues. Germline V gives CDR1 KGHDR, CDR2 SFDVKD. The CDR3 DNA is TGTGCCACCAGTGATTCCGGGACAGGGGGAGAGACCCAGTACTTC. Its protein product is CATSDSGTGGETQYF.

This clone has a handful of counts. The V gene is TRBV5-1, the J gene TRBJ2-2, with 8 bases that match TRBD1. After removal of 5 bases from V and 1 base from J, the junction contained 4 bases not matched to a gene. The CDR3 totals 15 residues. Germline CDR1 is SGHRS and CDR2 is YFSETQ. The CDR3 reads CASRSGTGNTGELFF. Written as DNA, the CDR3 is TGCGCCAGCAGATCCGGGACAGGGAACACCGGGGAGCTGTTTTTT.

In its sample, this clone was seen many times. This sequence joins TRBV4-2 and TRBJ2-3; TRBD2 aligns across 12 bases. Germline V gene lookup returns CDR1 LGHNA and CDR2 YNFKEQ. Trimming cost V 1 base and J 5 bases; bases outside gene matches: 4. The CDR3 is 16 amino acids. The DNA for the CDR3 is TGTGCCAGCAGCCAAGGGACTAGCGGGACGGTAGATACGCAGTATTTT. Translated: CASSQGTSGTVDTQYF.

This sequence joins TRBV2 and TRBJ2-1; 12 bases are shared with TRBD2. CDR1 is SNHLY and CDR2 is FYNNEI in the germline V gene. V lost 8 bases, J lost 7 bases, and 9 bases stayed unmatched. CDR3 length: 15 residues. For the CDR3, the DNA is TGTGCCAGCGATGGGAGGACTAGCGGGGCGAATGAGCAGTTCTTC. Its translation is CASDGRTSGANEQFF.

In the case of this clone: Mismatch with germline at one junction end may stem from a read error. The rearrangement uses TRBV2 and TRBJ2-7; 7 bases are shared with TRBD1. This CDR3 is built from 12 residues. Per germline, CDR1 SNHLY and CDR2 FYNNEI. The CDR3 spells CASSETGMNRNF. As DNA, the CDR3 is TGTGCCAGCAGTGAGACAGGGATGAATAGGAACTTC.

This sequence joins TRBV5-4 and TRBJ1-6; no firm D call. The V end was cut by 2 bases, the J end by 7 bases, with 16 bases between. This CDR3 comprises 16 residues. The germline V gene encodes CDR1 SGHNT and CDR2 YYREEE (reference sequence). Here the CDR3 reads CASSFPPRTGNSPLHF. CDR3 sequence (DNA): TGTGCCAGCAGCTTCCCCCCTCGCACGGGAAATTCACCCCTCCACTTT.

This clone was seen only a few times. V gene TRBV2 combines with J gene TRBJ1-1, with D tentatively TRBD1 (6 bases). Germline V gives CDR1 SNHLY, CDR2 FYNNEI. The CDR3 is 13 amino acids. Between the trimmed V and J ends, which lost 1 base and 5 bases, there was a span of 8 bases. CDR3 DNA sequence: TGTGCCAGCAGTGAAGAAGGGGGTACTGAAGCTTTCTTT. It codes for CASSEEGGTEAFF. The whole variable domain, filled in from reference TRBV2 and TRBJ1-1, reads EPEVTQTPSHQVTQMGQEVILRCVPISNHLYFYWYRQILGQKVEFLVSFYNNEISEKSEIFDDQFSVERPDGSNFTLKIRSTKLEDSAMYFCASSEEGGTEAFFGQGTRLTVV.

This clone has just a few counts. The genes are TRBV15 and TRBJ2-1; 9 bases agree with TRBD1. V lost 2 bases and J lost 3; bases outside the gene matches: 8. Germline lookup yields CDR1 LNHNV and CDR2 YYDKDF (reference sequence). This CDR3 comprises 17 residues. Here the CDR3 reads CATSRLVGTGIYNEQFF. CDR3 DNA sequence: TGTGCCACCAGCAGACTAGTTGGGACAGGGATCTACAATGAGCAGTTCTTC.

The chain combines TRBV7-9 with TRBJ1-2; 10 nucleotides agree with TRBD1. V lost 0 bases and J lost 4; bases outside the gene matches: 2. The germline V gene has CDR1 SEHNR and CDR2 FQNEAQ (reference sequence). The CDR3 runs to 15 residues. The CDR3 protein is CASSLAGDRGYGYTF. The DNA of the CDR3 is TGTGCCAGCAGCTTAGCCGGGGACAGGGGCTATGGCTACACCTTC.

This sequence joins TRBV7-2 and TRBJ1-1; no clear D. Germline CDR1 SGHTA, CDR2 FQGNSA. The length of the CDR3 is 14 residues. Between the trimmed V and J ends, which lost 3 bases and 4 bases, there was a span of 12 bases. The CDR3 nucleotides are TGTGCCAGCAGCTTTTACGGTAGTCCCACTGAAGCTTTCTTT. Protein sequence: CASSFYGSPTEAFF.

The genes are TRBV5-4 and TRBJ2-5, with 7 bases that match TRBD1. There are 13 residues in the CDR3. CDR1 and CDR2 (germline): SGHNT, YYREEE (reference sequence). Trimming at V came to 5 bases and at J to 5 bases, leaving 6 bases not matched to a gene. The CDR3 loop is CASRSGQTETQYF. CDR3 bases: TGTGCCAGCAGATCGGGACAGACGGAGACCCAGTACTTC.

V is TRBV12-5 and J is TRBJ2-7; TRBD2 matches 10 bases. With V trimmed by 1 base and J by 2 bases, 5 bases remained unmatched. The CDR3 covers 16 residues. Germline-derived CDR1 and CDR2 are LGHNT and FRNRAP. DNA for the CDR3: TGTGCTAGTGGTTTGGGAGGGACTAGCGCTCCCTACGAGCAGTACTTC. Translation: CASGLGGTSAPYEQYF.

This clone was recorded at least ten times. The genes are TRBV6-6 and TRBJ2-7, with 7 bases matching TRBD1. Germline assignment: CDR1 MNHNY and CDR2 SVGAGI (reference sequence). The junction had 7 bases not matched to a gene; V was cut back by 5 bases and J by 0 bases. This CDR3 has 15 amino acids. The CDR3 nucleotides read TGTGCCAGCAGTACACAGGGGCGCGCCTCCTACGAGCAGTACTTC. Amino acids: CASSTQGRASYEQYF.

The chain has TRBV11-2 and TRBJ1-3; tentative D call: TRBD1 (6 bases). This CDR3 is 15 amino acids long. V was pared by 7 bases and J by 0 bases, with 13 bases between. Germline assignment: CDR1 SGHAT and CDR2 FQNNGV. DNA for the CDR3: TGTGCCAGCACCTCTCAGGGGTTCTCTGGAAACACCATATATTTT. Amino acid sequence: CASTSQGFSGNTIYF.

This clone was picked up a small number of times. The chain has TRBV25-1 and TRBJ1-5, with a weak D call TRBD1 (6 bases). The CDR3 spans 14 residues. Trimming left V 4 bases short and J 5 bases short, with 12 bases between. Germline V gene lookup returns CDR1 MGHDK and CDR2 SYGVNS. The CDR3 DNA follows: TGTGCCAGCAGTGTGCCAGGGGCCGATCAGCCCCAGCATTTT. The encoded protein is CASSVPGADQPQHF.